One and the same sample provided the 27 T cell receptor beta chains below, sequenced in a study of patients and donors after allogeneic stem cell transplantation. TCRdb called the RT-PCR reads again in MiXCR, with one record for every CDR3 protein. The data show about 960,000 distinct CDR3 sequences, over 15% seen once. The sequenced material came from blood, either unsorted or a sorted T cell fraction (not recorded which). The receptors were sampled from a human donor who was either an allogeneic HSCT recipient or a stem cell or donor lymphocyte infusion donor (not recorded which). It is not recorded whose cells these are; they may come from a transplant donor.

V is TRBV14 and J is TRBJ2-1, with 8 positions matching TRBD2. Germline values: CDR1 SGHDN, CDR2 FVKESK. Unmatched junction bases numbered 18, after V lost 4 bases and J lost 1 base. The CDR3 loop spans 20 amino acids. CDR3 region: CASSPPGLVGGPHSYNEQFF. CDR3 DNA sequence: TGTGCCAGCAGCCCCCCGGGACTAGTGGGGGGGCCTCATTCCTACAATGAGCAGTTCTTC.

The chain carries TRBV24-1 and TRBJ1-5; perhaps TRBD1 as D (6 bases). The CDR3 totals 14 residues. V was cut by 0 bases and J by 4 bases, with 6 bases left in between. Germline V gene sequence: CDR1 KGHDR, CDR2 SFDVKD. The CDR3 region has the DNA TGTGCCACCAGTGATTTGCAGGGGAATCAGCCCCAGCATTTT. This sequence encodes CATSDLQGNQPQHF.

This chain joins TRBV5-1 and TRBJ1-6; no firm D call. CDR3 length: 15 amino acids. From germline, CDR1 is SGHRS and CDR2 YFSETQ. V dropped 6 bases and J dropped 9 bases, with 19 bases sitting between them. CDR3 loop: CASNPASSLSSPLHF. Here the CDR3 DNA reads TGCGCCAGCAATCCGGCCTCGAGCTTAAGTTCACCCCTCCACTTT.

The V gene is TRBV11-2, the J gene TRBJ2-1; D is uncertain. Germline values: CDR1 SGHAT, CDR2 FQNNGV. Trimming removed 1 base from V and 0 bases from J, with 16 bases in between. The CDR3 has 18 amino acids. The CDR3 DNA sequence: TGTGCCAGCAGCTTAGTGGCCCGTTCCCCCGACTCCTACAATGAGCAGTTCTTC. This codes for CASSLVARSPDSYNEQFF.

This clonotype was found a few times. V is TRBV5-1 and J is TRBJ2-2; D call uncertain. Germline CDR1 SGHRS, CDR2 YFSETQ. The V end was cut by 0 bases, the J end by 3 bases, with 9 bases between. The CDR3 has 15 residues. CDR3: CASSLAGPYTGELFF. In DNA, the CDR3 is TGCGCCAGCAGCTTGGCAGGACCCTACACCGGGGAGCTGTTTTTT.

This clonotype appeared a few times. The rearrangement joins TRBV5-5 to TRBJ1-2; D is unresolved. From germline, CDR1 is SGHKS and CDR2 YYEKEE (reference sequence). Trimming pared 1 base from V and 4 bases from J, leaving 11 bases between. The CDR3 contains 14 residues. The CDR3 DNA reads TGTGCCAGCAGCTTGAGTGGCAGTAGCTATGGCTACACCTTC. Its protein product is CASSLSGSSYGYTF.

This clonotype was seen more than once but under ten times. This chain connects TRBV5-4 to TRBJ2-5; TRBD2 agrees at 9 bases. Germline CDR1 SGHNT, CDR2 YYREEE (reference sequence). The CDR3 loop spans 17 amino acids. The V and J ends lost 4 bases and 3 bases, in that order; junction bases with no gene match: 13. The CDR3 DNA sequence: TGTGCCAGCAGCCGACCGTCTAGCGGGACGGTAGAAGAGACCCAGTACTTC. It codes for CASSRPSSGTVEETQYF.

This clonotype was found a few times. V is TRBV6-1 and J is TRBJ2-3, with D perhaps TRBD1 or TRBD2 (5 bases each). V lost 7 bases, J lost 0 bases, and 11 bases lay in between. CDR3 length equals 14 residues. Germline V gene sequence: CDR1 MNHNS, CDR2 SASEGT. CDR3 sequence reads: CASKRDPSTDTQYF. The CDR3 DNA reads TGTGCCAGCAAAAGGGACCCTAGCACAGATACGCAGTATTTT.

The V call is TRBV11-1, the J call TRBJ2-4, with D uncertain. The ends were cut back, 5 bases at V and 6 bases at J, with 2 bases in the middle. Germline values: CDR1 SGHAT, CDR2 FQDESV (reference sequence). CDR3 length: 10 amino acids. CDR3 coding DNA: TGTGCCAGCAGCCGAAACATTCAGTACTTC. This translates into CASSRNIQYF. Based on the CDR3 plus reference TRBV11-1 and TRBJ2-4, the full variable domain is EAEVAQSPRYKITEKSQAVAFWCDPISGHATLYWYRQILGQGPELLVQFQDESVVDDSQLPKDRFSAERLKGVDSTLKIQPAELGDSAMYLCASSRNIQYFGAGTRLSVL.

The J gene is TRBJ1-1, the V gene TRBV6-1; D is perhaps TRBD1 (6 bases). This CDR3 spans 13 amino acids. Trimming removed 3 bases from V and 11 bases from J, with 16 bases in between. CDR1 and CDR2 (germline): MNHNS, SASEGT. CDR3 amino acids: CASSEGRGTGAFF. For the CDR3, the DNA is TGTGCCAGCAGTGAGGGGAGGGGGACTGGGGCTTTCTTT.

This clonotype has a handful of counts. The chain is built from TRBV11-2 and TRBJ2-2; no definite D call. CDR3 length: 18 residues. The ends were cut back, 4 bases at V and 1 base at J, with 19 bases in the middle. Germline loops: CDR1 SGHAT, CDR2 FQNNGV. This CDR3 reads CASSSLLRLPQNTGELFF. The CDR3 region has the DNA TGTGCCAGCAGCTCCCTCCTACGACTTCCTCAGAACACCGGGGAGCTGTTTTTT.

The V call is TRBV20-1, the J call TRBJ2-7; D possibly matches TRBD1 or TRBD2 (5 bases each). The CDR3 sequence is 16 residues long. V shed 7 bases and J shed 3 bases, with 25 bases lying between them. Germline CDR1 and CDR2: DFQATT and SNEGSKA (reference sequence). The CDR3 region has the DNA TGCAGTGTTAACCCCGGGACCCTCGGGTCAATCTACGAGCAGTACTTC. Its translation is CSVNPGTLGSIYEQYF.

This clonotype was recorded a few times. This chain joins TRBV10-3 and TRBJ2-3; 15 bases map to TRBD2. In germline, CDR1 is ENHRY, CDR2 SYGVKD. With V trimmed by 2 bases and J by 2 bases, 2 bases remained unmatched. This CDR3 has 17 residues. Here the CDR3 DNA reads TGTGCCATCAGTGAGGGGACTAGCGGGGGGCTCACAGATACGCAGTATTTT. Translation: CAISEGTSGGLTDTQYF.

This rearrangement joins TRBV12-3 or TRBV12-4 to TRBJ2-3, with unresolved D. V was shortened by 7 bases and J by 0 bases, with 14 bases between the two germline ends. This CDR3 region has 15 residues. The CDR3 sequence: CASTTAVGSTDTQYF. CDR3 in DNA: TGTGCCAGCACCACTGCGGTCGGGAGCACAGATACGCAGTATTTT.

This clonotype has only a few counts. The J gene is TRBJ1-5, the V gene TRBV18, with TRBD1 matching 8 bases. The CDR3 has 16 residues. Germline CDR1 reads KGHSH; CDR2 reads LQKENI. The V segment lost 0 bases and the J segment 0 bases; nucleotides outside the gene matches: 1. Here the CDR3 reads CASSPPTGGSNQPQHF. CDR3 DNA: TGTGCCAGCTCACCACCCACAGGGGGTAGCAATCAGCCCCAGCATTTT.

The sample holds a few counts of this clonotype. The chain is built from TRBV5-1 and TRBJ1-4; D is uncertain. Germline V lookup: CDR1 SGHRS, CDR2 YFSETQ. The CDR3 length is 16 residues. V dropped 0 bases and J dropped 4 bases, with 13 bases sitting between them. CDR3 loop: CASSLEGRQFNEKLFF. The CDR3 DNA sequence: TGCGCCAGCAGCTTGGAAGGGCGGCAGTTTAATGAAAAACTGTTTTTT.

The chain uses TRBV6-1 and TRBJ1-1; no firm D call. The germline CDR1 and CDR2 sequences are MNHNS and SASEGT. The CDR3 has 15 amino acids. V gave up 1 base and J gave up 0 bases, with 9 bases separating them. The CDR3: CASSEEAGLNTEAFF. The CDR3 DNA sequence: TGTGCCAGCAGTGAAGAGGCAGGCTTGAACACTGAAGCTTTCTTT.

The sample holds a few counts of this clonotype. The chain uses TRBV28 and TRBJ2-7; 13 bases align to TRBD2. J was trimmed by 7 bases and V by 6 bases; bases with no gene match: 9. This CDR3 spans 15 amino acids. Germline V gives CDR1 MDHEN, CDR2 SYDVKM. The CDR3 sequence: CASSPGTSGVLEQYF. The DNA for the CDR3 is TGTGCCAGCAGCCCCGGGACTAGCGGGGTCCTGGAGCAGTACTTC.

The chain is built from TRBV24-1 and TRBJ2-7, with D tentatively TRBD1 or TRBD2 (5 bases each). The germline V gene encodes CDR1 KGHDR and CDR2 SFDVKD. The V gene lost 4 bases and the J gene lost 0 bases, with 15 bases spanning the gap. The CDR3 consists of 16 residues. DNA of the CDR3: TGTGCCACCAGTGACTCTCCCGGGACGGACTCCTACGAGCAGTACTTC. It yields the protein CATSDSPGTDSYEQYF.

The CDR3 spells CSVDPSGREETQYF. CDR3 nucleotide sequence: TGCAGCGTTGATCCTAGCGGGAGGGAAGAGACCCAGTACTTC. The chain joins TRBV29-1 to TRBJ2-5; 12 bases are a match to TRBD2. Unmatched junction bases numbered 2, after V lost 3 bases and J lost 3 bases. In germline, CDR1 is SQVTM, CDR2 ANQGSEA. The CDR3 consists of 14 residues.

This clonotype has more than one count but fewer than ten. The chain is built from TRBV2 and TRBJ1-2; D is possibly TRBD1 (6 bases). The CDR3 is 13 amino acids. Trimming removed 6 bases from V and 5 bases from J, with 13 bases in between. CDR1 SNHLY and CDR2 FYNNEI come from the germline V gene. CDR3 in amino acids: CASSRGPKYGYTF. CDR3 nucleotide sequence: TGTGCCAGCAGCCGGGGGCCAAAATATGGCTACACCTTC.

This sequence joins TRBV4-1 and TRBJ2-7, with D perhaps TRBD1 (6 bases). CDR1 and CDR2 from the germline V gene are MGHRA and YSYEKL. Trimming left V 4 bases short and J 1 base short, with 26 bases between. This CDR3 has 19 residues. CDR3: CASSPRLAGVAPLSYEQYF. CDR3 coding DNA: TGCGCCAGCAGCCCCCGACTGGCAGGGGTTGCCCCTCTTTCCTACGAGCAGTACTTC.

In this sample, this clonotype turned up a few times. The chain has TRBV7-8 and TRBJ1-1; D gene ambiguous. The germline CDR1 and CDR2 sequences are SGHVS and FQNEAQ. The CDR3 loop spans 13 amino acids. V gave up 4 bases and J gave up 3 bases, with 9 bases separating them. CDR3 loop: CASSYSLDTEAFF. The CDR3 DNA follows: TGTGCCAGCAGCTACAGCTTGGACACTGAAGCTTTCTTT.

The chain joins TRBV24-1 to TRBJ2-3; TRBD1 matches at 9 bases. The CDR3 has 14 residues. V gave up 4 bases and J gave up 3 bases; unmatched junction bases: 1. Germline loops: CDR1 KGHDR, CDR2 SFDVKD. CDR3 residues: CATSEGQGTDTQYF. CDR3 DNA: TGTGCCACCAGTGAGGGACAGGGAACAGATACGCAGTATTTT.

The chain has TRBV5-1 and TRBJ2-5; tentatively, D is TRBD1 (6 bases). With 0 bases removed from V and 5 bases from J, the gap between germline ends came to 14 bases. This CDR3 spans 15 amino acids. The germline V gene has CDR1 SGHRS and CDR2 YFSETQ. The CDR3 protein is CASSLEMAGDETQYF. The DNA for the CDR3 is TGCGCCAGCAGCTTGGAGATGGCAGGGGACGAGACCCAGTACTTC.

In its sample, this clonotype was seen a few times. This chain uses TRBV7-9 with TRBJ1-6; D gene uncertain. The CDR3 sequence is 11 residues long. Between the trimmed V and J ends, which lost 5 bases and 10 bases, there was a span of 6 bases. Germline V gives CDR1 SEHNR, CDR2 FQNEAQ (reference sequence). The CDR3 region has the DNA TGTGCCAGCAGCCCGAGATCACCCCTCCACTTT. Residues: CASSPRSPLHF.

The chain recombines TRBV5-1 with TRBJ2-3; the match to TRBD1 covers 8 bases. The CDR3 spans 16 residues. Germline CDR1 reads SGHRS; CDR2 reads YFSETQ. With 2 bases clipped from V and 4 bases from J, the junction kept 9 bases outside the gene matches. CDR3 sequence: CASSFTLGQVSDTQYF. In DNA form, the CDR3 reads TGCGCCAGCAGCTTTACCTTGGGACAGGTTTCAGATACGCAGTATTTT.